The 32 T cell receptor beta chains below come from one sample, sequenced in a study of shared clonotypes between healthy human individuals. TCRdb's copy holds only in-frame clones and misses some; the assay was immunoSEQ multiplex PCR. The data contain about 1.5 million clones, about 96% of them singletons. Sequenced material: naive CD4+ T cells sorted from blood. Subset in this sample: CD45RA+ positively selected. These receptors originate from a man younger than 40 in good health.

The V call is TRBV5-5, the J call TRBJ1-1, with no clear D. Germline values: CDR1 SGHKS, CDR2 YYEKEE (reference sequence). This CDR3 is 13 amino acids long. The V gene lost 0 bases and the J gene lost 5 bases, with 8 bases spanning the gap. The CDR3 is CASSLVGRTEAFF. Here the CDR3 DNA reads TGTGCCAGCAGCTTGGTTGGACGTACTGAAGCTTTCTTT.

CDR3 DNA: TGTGCCAGCAGCTCGATTACTATCCCCTCCTACGAGCAGTACTTC. It codes for CASSSITIPSYEQYF. The rearrangement uses TRBV7-8 and TRBJ2-7, with D unresolved. CDR3 length: 15 amino acids. Germline V gives CDR1 SGHVS, CDR2 FQNEAQ. Trimming left V 4 bases short and J 0 bases short, with 13 bases between.

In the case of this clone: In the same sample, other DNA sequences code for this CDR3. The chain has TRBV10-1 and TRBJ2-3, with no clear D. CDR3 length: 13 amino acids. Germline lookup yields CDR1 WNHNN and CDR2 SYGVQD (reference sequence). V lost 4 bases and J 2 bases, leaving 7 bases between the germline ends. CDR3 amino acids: CASSASYTDTQYF. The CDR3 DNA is TGCGCCAGCAGTGCGTCCTACACAGATACGCAGTATTTT.

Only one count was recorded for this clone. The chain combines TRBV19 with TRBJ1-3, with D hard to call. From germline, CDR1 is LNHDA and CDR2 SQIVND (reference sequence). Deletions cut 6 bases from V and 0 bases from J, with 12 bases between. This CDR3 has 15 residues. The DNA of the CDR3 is TGTGCCAGTAGACTGGATGGCAGCTCTGGAAACACCATATATTTT. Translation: CASRLDGSSGNTIYF.

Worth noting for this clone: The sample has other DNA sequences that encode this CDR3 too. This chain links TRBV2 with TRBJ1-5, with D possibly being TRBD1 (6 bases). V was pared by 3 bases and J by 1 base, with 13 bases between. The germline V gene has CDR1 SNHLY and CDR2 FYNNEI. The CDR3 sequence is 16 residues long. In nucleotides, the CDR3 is TGTGCCAGCAGTGAGGGGGGGCGCAGGAGCAATCAGCCCCAGCATTTT. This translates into CASSEGGRRSNQPQHF.

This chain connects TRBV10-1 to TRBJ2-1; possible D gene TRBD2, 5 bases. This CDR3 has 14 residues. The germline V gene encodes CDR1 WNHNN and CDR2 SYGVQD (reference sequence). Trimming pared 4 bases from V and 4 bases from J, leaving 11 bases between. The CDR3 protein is CASSATLDYNEQFF. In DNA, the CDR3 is TGCGCCAGCAGTGCTACACTAGATTACAATGAGCAGTTCTTC.

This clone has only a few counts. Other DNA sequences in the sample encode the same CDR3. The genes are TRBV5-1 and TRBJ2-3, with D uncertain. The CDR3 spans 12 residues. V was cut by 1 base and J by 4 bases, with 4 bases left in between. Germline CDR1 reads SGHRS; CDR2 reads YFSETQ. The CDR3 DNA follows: TGCGCCAGCAGCTTGAGTGCAGATACGCAGTATTTT. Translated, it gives CASSLSADTQYF.

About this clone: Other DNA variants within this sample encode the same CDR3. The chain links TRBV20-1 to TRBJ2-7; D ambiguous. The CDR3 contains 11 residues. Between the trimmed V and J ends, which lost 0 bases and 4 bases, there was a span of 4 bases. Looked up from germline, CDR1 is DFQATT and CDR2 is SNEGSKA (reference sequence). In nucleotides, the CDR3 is TGCAGTGCTAGAGAGAATTACGAGCAGTACTTC. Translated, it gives CSARENYEQYF.

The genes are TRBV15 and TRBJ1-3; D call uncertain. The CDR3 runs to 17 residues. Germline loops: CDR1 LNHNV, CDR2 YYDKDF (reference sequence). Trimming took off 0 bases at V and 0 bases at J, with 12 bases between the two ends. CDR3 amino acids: CATSRDVRAYSGNTIYF. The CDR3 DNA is TGTGCCACCAGCAGAGATGTTCGGGCCTACTCTGGAAACACCATATATTTT.

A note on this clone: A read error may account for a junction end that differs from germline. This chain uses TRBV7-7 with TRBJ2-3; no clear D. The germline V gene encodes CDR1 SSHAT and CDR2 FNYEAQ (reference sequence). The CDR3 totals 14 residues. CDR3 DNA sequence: TGTGCTAGCAGCGTCGACACCTCCACAGATACGCAGTATTTT. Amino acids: CASSVDTSTDTQYF.

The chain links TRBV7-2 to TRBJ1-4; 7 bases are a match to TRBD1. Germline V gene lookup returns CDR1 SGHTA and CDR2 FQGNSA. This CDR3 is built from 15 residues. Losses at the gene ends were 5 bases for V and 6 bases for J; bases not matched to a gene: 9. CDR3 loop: CASSPRPGGDEKLFF. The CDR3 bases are TGTGCCAGCAGCCCACGCCCAGGGGGAGATGAAAAACTGTTTTTT. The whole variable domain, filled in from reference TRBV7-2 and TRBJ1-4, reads GAGVSQSPSNKVTEKGKDVELRCDPISGHTALYWYRQSLGQGLEFLIYFQGNSAPDKSGLPSDRFSAERTGGSVSTLTIQRTQQEDSAVYLCASSPRPGGDEKLFFGSGTQLSVL.

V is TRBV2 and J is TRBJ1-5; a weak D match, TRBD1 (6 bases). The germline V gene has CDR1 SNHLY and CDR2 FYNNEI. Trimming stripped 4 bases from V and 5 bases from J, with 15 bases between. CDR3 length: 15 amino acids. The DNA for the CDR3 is TGTGCCAGCAGTGGAGGGGGGACTACCCATCAGCCCCAGCATTTT. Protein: CASSGGGTTHQPQHF.

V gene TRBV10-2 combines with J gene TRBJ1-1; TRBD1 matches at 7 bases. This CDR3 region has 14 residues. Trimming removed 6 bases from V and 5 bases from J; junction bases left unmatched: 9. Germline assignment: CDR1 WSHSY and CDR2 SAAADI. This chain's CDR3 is CASRDRSRETEAFF. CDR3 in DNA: TGCGCCAGCAGGGACAGGAGTAGGGAGACTGAAGCTTTCTTT.

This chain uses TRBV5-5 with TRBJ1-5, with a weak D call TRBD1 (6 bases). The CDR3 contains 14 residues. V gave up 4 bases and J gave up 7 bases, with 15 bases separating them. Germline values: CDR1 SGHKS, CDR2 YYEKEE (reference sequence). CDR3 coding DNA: TGTGCCAGCAGCCAGGGGACATGGGGACAGCCCCAGCATTTT. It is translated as CASSQGTWGQPQHF.

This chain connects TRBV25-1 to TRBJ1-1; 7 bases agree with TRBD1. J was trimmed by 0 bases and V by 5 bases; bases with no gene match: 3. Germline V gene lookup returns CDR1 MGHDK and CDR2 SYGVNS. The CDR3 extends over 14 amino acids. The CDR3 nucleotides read TGTGCCAGCAGTCAGACAGGGATGAACACTGAAGCTTTCTTT. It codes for CASSQTGMNTEAFF.

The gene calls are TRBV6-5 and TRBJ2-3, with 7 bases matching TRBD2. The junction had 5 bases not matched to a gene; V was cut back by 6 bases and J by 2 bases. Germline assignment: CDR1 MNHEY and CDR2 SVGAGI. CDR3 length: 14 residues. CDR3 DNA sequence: TGTGCCAGCAGAAAGCGGGGCCCCACAGATACGCAGTATTTT. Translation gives CASRKRGPTDTQYF.

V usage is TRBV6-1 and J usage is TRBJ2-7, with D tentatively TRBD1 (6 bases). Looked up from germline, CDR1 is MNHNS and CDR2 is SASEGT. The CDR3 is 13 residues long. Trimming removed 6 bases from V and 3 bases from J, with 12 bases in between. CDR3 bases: TGTGCCAGCAGACGAGGACAGAACTACGAGCAGTACTTC. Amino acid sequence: CASRRGQNYEQYF.

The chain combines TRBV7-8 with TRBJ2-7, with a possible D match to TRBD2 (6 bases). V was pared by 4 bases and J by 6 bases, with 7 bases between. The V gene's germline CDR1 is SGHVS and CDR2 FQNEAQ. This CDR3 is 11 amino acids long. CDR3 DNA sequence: TGTGCCAGCAGCTCCGGGGGCGAGCAGTACTTC. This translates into CASSSGGEQYF.

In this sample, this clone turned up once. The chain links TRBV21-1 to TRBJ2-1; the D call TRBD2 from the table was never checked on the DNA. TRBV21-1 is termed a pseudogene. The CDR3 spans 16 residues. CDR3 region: CASSKTPSGQYNEQFF. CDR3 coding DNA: TGTGCCAGCAGCAAGACACCAAGCGGCCAATACAATGAGCAGTTCTTC.

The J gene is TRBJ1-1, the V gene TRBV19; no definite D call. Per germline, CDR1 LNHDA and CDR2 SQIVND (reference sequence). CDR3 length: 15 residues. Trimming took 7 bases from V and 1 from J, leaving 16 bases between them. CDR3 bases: TGTGCCAGTAAACTCATGTTCTACACGAACACTGAAGCTTTCTTT. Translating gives CASKLMFYTNTEAFF.

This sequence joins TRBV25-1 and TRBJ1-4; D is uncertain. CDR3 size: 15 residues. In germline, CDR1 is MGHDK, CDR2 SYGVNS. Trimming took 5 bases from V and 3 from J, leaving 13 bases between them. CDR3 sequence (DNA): TGTGCCAGCAGTCAGGCGGGGTCGTCTAATGAAAAACTGTTTTTT. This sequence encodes CASSQAGSSNEKLFF.

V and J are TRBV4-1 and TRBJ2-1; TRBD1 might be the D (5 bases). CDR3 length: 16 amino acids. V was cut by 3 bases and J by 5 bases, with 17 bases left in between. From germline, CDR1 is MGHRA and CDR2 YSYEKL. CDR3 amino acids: CASSQKGAKLDNEQFF. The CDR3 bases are TGCGCCAGCAGCCAGAAAGGGGCAAAGCTTGACAATGAGCAGTTCTTC.

In DNA, the CDR3 is TGCAGCGTTAGCGGGAGAACTGCCTACGAGCAGTACTTC. Translated: CSVSGRTAYEQYF. This chain links TRBV29-1 with TRBJ2-7; 8 bases line up with TRBD2. This CDR3 is 13 amino acids long. CDR1 SQVTM and CDR2 ANQGSEA come from the germline V gene. V gave up 5 bases and J gave up 2 bases; unmatched junction bases: 5.

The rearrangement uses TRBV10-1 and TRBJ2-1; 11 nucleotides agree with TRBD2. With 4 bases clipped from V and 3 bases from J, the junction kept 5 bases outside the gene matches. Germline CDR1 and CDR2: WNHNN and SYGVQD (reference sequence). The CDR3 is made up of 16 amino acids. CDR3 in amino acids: CASSGLAGGIYNEQFF. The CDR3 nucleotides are TGCGCCAGCAGTGGGCTAGCGGGAGGCATCTACAATGAGCAGTTCTTC.

CDR3 nucleotide sequence: TGCGCCAGCAGCCCCGGGGGCAGTCTGAACACTGAAGCTTTCTTT. Protein: CASSPGGSLNTEAFF. This chain joins TRBV5-1 and TRBJ1-1; tentatively, D is TRBD1 (6 bases). Trimming removed 4 bases from V and 0 bases from J, with 13 bases in between. The germline V gene encodes CDR1 SGHRS and CDR2 YFSETQ. This CDR3 spans 15 amino acids.

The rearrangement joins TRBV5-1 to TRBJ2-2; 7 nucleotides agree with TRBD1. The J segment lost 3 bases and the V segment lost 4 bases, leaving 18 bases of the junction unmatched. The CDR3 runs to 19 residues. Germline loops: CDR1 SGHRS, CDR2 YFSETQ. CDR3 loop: CASSPRTDPGQKHTGELFF. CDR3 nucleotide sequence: TGCGCCAGCAGCCCGAGAACCGACCCGGGACAGAAACACACCGGGGAGCTGTTTTTT.

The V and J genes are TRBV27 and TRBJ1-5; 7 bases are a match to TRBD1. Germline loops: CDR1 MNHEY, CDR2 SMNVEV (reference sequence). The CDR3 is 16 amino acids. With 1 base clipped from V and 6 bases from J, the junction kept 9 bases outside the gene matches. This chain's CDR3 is CASSLFGTDDSQPQHF. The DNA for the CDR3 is TGTGCCAGCAGTTTATTTGGGACAGACGATAGTCAGCCCCAGCATTTT.

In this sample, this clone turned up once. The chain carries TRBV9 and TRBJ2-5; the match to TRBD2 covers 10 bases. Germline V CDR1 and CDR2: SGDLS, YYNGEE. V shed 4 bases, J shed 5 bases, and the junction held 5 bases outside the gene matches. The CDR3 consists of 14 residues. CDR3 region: CASSSLAGVETQYF. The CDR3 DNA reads TGTGCCAGCAGCTCCCTAGCGGGAGTGGAGACCCAGTACTTC.

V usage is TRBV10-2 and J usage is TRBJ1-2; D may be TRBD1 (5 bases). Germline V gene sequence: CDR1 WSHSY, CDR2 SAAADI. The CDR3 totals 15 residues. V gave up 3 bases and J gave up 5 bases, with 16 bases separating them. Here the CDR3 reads CASSDMGPVLYGYTF. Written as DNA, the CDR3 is TGCGCCAGCAGTGATATGGGGCCGGTACTGTATGGCTACACCTTC.

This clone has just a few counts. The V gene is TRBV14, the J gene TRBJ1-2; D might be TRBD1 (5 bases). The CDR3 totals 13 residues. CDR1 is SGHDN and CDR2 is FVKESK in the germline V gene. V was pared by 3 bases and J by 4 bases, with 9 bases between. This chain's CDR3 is CASSQTATYGYTF. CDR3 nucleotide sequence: TGTGCCAGCAGCCAGACAGCCACCTATGGCTACACCTTC.

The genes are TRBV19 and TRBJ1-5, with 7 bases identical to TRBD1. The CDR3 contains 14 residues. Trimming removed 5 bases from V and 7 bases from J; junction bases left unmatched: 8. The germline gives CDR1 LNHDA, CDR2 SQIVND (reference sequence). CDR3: CASSENRGQQPQHF. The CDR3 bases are TGTGCCAGTAGTGAAAACAGGGGTCAACAGCCCCAGCATTTT.

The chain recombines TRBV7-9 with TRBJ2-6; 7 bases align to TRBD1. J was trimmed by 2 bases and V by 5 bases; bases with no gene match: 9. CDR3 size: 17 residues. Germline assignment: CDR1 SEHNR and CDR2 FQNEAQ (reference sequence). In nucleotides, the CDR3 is TGTGCCAGCAGCCCTAGGACAGGACGCCCTGGGGCCAACGTCCTGACTTTC. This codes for CASSPRTGRPGANVLTF.